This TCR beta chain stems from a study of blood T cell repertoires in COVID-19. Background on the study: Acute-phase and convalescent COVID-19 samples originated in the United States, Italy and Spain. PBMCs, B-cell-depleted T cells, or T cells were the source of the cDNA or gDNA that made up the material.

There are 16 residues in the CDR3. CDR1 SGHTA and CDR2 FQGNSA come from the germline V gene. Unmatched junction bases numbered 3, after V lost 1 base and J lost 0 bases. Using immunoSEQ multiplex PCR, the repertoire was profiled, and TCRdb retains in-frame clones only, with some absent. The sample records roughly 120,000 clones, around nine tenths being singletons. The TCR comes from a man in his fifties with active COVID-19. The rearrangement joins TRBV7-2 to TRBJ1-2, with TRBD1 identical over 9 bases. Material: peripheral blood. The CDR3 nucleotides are TGTGCCAGCAGCTTAGGGACAGGGGCCGCTAACTATGGCTACACCTTC. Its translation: CASSLGTGAANYGYTF.